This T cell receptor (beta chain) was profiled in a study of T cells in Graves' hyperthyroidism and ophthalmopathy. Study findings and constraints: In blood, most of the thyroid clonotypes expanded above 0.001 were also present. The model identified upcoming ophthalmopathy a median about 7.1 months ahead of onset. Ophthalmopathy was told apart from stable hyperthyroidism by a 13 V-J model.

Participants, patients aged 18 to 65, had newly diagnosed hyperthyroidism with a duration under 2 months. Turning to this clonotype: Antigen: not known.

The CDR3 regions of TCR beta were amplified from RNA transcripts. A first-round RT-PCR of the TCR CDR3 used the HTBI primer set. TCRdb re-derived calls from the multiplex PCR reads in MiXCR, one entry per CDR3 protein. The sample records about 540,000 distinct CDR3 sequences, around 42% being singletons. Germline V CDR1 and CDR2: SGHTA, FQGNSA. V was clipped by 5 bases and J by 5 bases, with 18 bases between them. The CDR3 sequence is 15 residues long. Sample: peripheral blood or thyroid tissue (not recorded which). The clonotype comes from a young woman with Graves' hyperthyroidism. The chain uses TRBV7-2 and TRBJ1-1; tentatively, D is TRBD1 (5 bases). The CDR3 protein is CASSPGTAGLTEAFF. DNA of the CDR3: TGTGCCAGCAGCCCCGGGACGGCTGGGTTGACTGAAGCTTTCTTT.